Listed below are T cell receptor beta chains from one sample, sequenced in a study of cytomegalovirus exposure and HLA in healthy donors. Sequencing was performed with immunoSEQ multiplex PCR; in TCRdb, only in-frame clones are kept and a portion is missing. This sample yields about 98,000 clones, of which over 60% are seen a single time; approximately 9.2% belongs to the top ten. Sequencing was performed on PBMCs. These receptors were taken from a human donor in good health. CDR3s include the opening cysteine and the closing phenylalanine or tryptophan. A D gene is named only where the DNA matches it firmly. Clone size, where shown, is once, few, many, or a class for clones that have expanded.

CASRTLTGQETQYF,TGTGCCAGCAGAACTCTGACAGGCCAAGAGACCCAGTACTTC,.,.,TRBJ2-5,TRBV6-5
CASSDWTSGGIISYNEQFF,TGCGCCAGCAGTGACTGGACTAGCGGGGGTATTATTTCCTACAATGAGCAGTTCTTC,.,TRBD2,TRBJ2-1,TRBV10-1
CASSYSGGGRETQYF,TGTGCCAGCAGTTATTCCGGGGGGGGACGAGAGACCCAGTACTTC,.,TRBD2,TRBJ2-5,TRBV6-6
CASSQGLAGGGEQFF,TGTGCCAGCAGCCAGGGACTAGCGGGAGGGGGTGAGCAGTTCTTC,.,TRBD2,TRBJ2-1,TRBV7-8
CTSSDRTSSTGELFF,TGTACCAGCAGCGACCGGACTAGTAGCACCGGGGAGCTGTTTTTT,.,TRBD2,TRBJ2-2,TRBV5-4
CASSTPGGSYGYTF,TGTGCCAGTAGTACTCCTGGGGGCAGCTATGGCTACACCTTC,.,.,TRBJ1-2,TRBV19
CASRGQSYNEQFF,TGCGCCAGCCGGGGACAGTCCTACAATGAGCAGTTCTTC,.,TRBD1,TRBJ2-1,TRBV10-1
CAIKRDSNSYEQYF,TGTGCCATCAAACGGGACAGTAATTCCTACGAGCAGTACTTC,.,TRBD1,TRBJ2-7,TRBV10-3
CASSGGDIETQYF,TGTGCCAGCAGTGGGGGGGATATCGAGACCCAGTACTTC,once,.,TRBJ2-5,TRBV6-1
CASSSTRLETQYF,TGTGCCAGCAGCTCGACTCGTCTAGAGACCCAGTACTTC,.,.,TRBJ2-5,TRBV7-7
CASSVDSSRYNEQFF,TGTGCCAGCAGCGTAGATAGTAGCAGATACAATGAGCAGTTCTTC,.,.,TRBJ2-1,TRBV9
CASSTRDRREEGGYTF,TGTGCCAGCAGCACGAGGGACAGGAGGGAAGAGGGTGGCTACACCTTC,once,TRBD1,TRBJ1-2,TRBV11-2
CASSSRDIFGRETQYF,TGTGCCAGTAGTAGCCGGGACATCTTTGGAAGAGAGACCCAGTACTTC,.,.,TRBJ2-5,TRBV19
CASSYSPLGRGYEQYF,TGTGCCAGCAGTTACTCCCCCCTTGGCAGGGGGTACGAGCAGTACTTC,.,TRBD1,TRBJ2-7,TRBV6-5
CASSQDQSWQVSTDTQYF,TGCGCCAGCAGCCAAGATCAATCCTGGCAGGTTAGCACAGATACGCAGTATTTT,.,.,TRBJ2-3,TRBV4-3
CAISESSNYEQYF,TGTGCCATCAGTGAGTCGTCAAATTACGAGCAGTACTTC,.,.,TRBJ2-7,TRBV10-3
CASSLALQATDTQYF,TGTGCCAGCAGCTTAGCGCTCCAGGCTACAGATACGCAGTATTTT,.,.,TRBJ2-3,TRBV7-9
CASSTGGNGYTF,TGTGCCAGCAGTACAGGGGGTAATGGCTACACCTTC,few,TRBD1,TRBJ1-2,TRBV6-5
CASMVGGRANNYNEQFF,TGTGCCAGCATGGTAGGCGGGAGGGCGAATAATTACAATGAGCAGTTCTTC,.,TRBD2,TRBJ2-1,TRBV5-4
CASTLGQYEQYF,TGTGCCAGCACGTTGGGACAGTACGAGCAGTACTTC,.,TRBD1,TRBJ2-7,TRBV2
CASSIPGQTSGNTIYF,TGTGCCAGTAGTATACCGGGACAGACCTCTGGAAACACCATATATTTT,once,TRBD1,TRBJ1-3,TRBV19